A selection of T cell receptor beta chains follows, all from one sample in a study of blood T cell repertoires in COVID-19. Assay used: immunoSEQ multiplex PCR; TCRdb lists only in-frame clones, some missing. The sample contains 220,000 or so clones, around 83% of which appear only once. Input material: PBMCs or T cells enriched from blood (not recorded which). These receptors came from a woman aged 40 to 49 who had recovered from COVID-19. CDR3s leave out the opening cysteine and the closing phenylalanine or tryptophan. Each record gives: V gene, D gene, CDR3 protein. D genes are given only for firm matches.

TRBV19,TRBD1,ASNTEGGQGNYGYT
TRBV19,TRBD2,ASIAGGTSEQF
TRBV11-3,TRBD2,ASSLLAGEGEY
TRBV5-5,TRBD2,ASRTSASNTGELF
TRBV5-1,TRBD2,ASSLGSTSGRARRTGELF
TRBV2,-,ASSVGQGNTEAF
TRBV5-4,TRBD1,ASSPRTGSGEQY
TRBV18,-,ASSPPNRARGDGYT
TRBV11-2,TRBD2,ASTPPGGRVNNEQF
TRBV10-3,TRBD2,AIRGLAESTDTQY
TRBV7-2,TRBD2,ASSLAREDEQF
TRBV27,-,AIADSSYFYGYT
TRBV4-1,-,ASSLNTARVPANTGELF
TRBV12-5,-,ASAPPGFLNTGELF
TRBV6-5,-,ASSYLETQY
TRBV28,TRBD2,ASSYERELNEQF
TRBV11-2,TRBD2,ASSRTGTTQETQY
TRBV18,-,ASSPLGTYNEQF
TRBV7-2,TRBD2,ASSRPLAGARDTQY
TRBV18,TRBD2,ASSTRTSGDWETQY
TRBV3-1/TRBV3-2,TRBD2,ASSRAGGRGEQF
TRBV27,-,ASSSHTGEKLF
TRBV4-1,-,GSSHGTQRDSNQPQH
TRBV6-5,-,ASRHEAAGWNEQF
TRBV19,TRBD1,ASSIAGQGFQSSYNEQF
TRBV30,-,AWSGGGGSGNTIY
TRBV7-8,-,ASSPRRRSEKLF
TRBV5-1,TRBD1,ASSSMTGIQHTEAF
TRBV18,TRBD2,ASSPRSSGPYEQY
TRBV4-3,TRBD1,ASSLGRQGNTEAF
TRBV7-9,TRBD1,ASSFRTGGTDTQY
TRBV4-2,TRBD2,ASSQAGRTNEQF
TRBV6-2/TRBV6-3,TRBD2,ASSETSWEQY
TRBV7-2,-,ASSLWSGRESDGYT
TRBV7-9,-,ASSLAYENSYEQY
TRBV5-1,-,ASSLVIAGTDTQY
TRBV24-1,-,ATSTSGEDYGYT
TRBV6-5,TRBD1,ASSINGQAPAPLH
TRBV29-1,-,SALGQPGANVLT
TRBV7-6,-,ASSPGGTGNQPQH
TRBV7-6,-,ASSNPQGGEETQY
TRBV15,-,ATSSGRGAYQPQH
TRBV19,TRBD1,ASTTGQGMNTEAF